A single sample gave rise to the 26 T cell receptor beta chains below, sequenced in a study of blood T cell repertoires in COVID-19. The data were produced by immunoSEQ multiplex PCR, yet TCRdb's version contains in-frame clones alone and is incomplete. The sample lists some 210,000 clones; nearly 90% were seen once. Sequenced material: peripheral blood. The source is a woman between 40 and 50 years old who had recovered from COVID-19.

In this sample, this clone turned up a few times. The chain combines TRBV9 with TRBJ1-5; D gene ambiguous. CDR1 and CDR2 (germline): SGDLS, YYNGEE. V was cut by 0 bases and J by 2 bases, with 6 bases left in between. This CDR3 contains 14 residues. DNA for the CDR3: TGTGCCAGCAGCGTAGACGGGGGCAATCAGCCCCAGCATTTT. It specifies CASSVDGGNQPQHF.

As for this clone: The sample has other DNA sequences that encode this CDR3 too. The chain has TRBV18 and TRBJ2-5; D gene uncertain. The CDR3 is 12 amino acids. Germline V gene sequence: CDR1 KGHSH, CDR2 LQKENI. The V end was cut by 3 bases, the J end by 3 bases, with 5 bases between. CDR3 amino acids: CASSPPEETQYF. Written as DNA, the CDR3 is TGTGCCAGCTCACCCCCGGAAGAGACCCAGTACTTC.

This sequence joins TRBV10-3 and TRBJ2-3; possibly TRBD1 for D (6 bases). Trimming took off 5 bases at V and 3 bases at J, with 12 bases between the two ends. This CDR3 region has 14 residues. Germline CDR1 ENHRY, CDR2 SYGVKD. The CDR3 DNA reads as TGTGCCATCAGTTTCCCAGGGGAAACAGATACGCAGTATTTT. Translating gives CAISFPGETDTQYF.

The rearrangement joins TRBV5-1 to TRBJ2-2, with a tentative D call TRBD2 (6 bases). The CDR3 covers 17 residues. Trimming removed 4 bases from V and 0 bases from J, with 16 bases in between. CDR1 is SGHRS, CDR2 YFSETQ, per germline. CDR3 residues: CASSQQEGSSNTGELFF. CDR3 nucleotide sequence: TGCGCCAGCAGCCAGCAGGAGGGCTCCTCGAACACCGGGGAGCTGTTTTTT.

V usage is TRBV3-1 (or the pseudogene TRBV3-2) and J usage is TRBJ1-5; D is possibly TRBD1 (5 bases). V was cut by 3 bases and J by 5 bases, with 11 bases left in between. CDR1 and CDR2 from the germline V gene are LGHDT and YNNKEL (reference sequence). This CDR3 has 14 amino acids. DNA of the CDR3: TGTGCCAGCAGCCAGGACCGGGGGGATCAGCCCCAGCATTTT. Residues: CASSQDRGDQPQHF.

The V call is TRBV2, the J call TRBJ1-4; a weak D match, TRBD1 (6 bases). The germline gives CDR1 SNHLY, CDR2 FYNNEI. V shed 2 bases and J shed 1 base, with 8 bases lying between them. This CDR3 contains 15 residues. CDR3 nucleotide sequence: TGTGCCAGCAGTGAAATACAGGGAACTAATGAAAAACTGTTTTTT. Translated, it gives CASSEIQGTNEKLFF.

The chain combines TRBV27 with TRBJ2-1, with 8 bases fitting TRBD2. V shed 4 bases, J shed 0 bases, and the junction held 2 bases outside the gene matches. This CDR3 has 15 residues. Germline-derived CDR1 and CDR2 are MNHEY and SMNVEV (reference sequence). The CDR3 sequence is CASSSGTSSYNEQFF. As DNA, the CDR3 is TGTGCCAGCAGTTCTGGGACTAGCTCCTACAATGAGCAGTTCTTC.

This sequence joins TRBV3-1 (or the pseudogene TRBV3-2) and TRBJ1-1; tentative D call: TRBD1 (6 bases). This CDR3 comprises 14 residues. V lost 8 bases and J lost 5, with 18 bases in between. Looked up from germline, CDR1 is LGHDT and CDR2 is YNNKEL (reference sequence). The CDR3 sequence: CASSQGTRRTEAFF. The CDR3 nucleotides are TGTGCCAGCTCACAGGGTACTCGGAGGACTGAAGCTTTCTTT.

This clone was seen a single time. The chain recombines TRBV3-1 (or the pseudogene TRBV3-2) with TRBJ2-1, with a weak D call TRBD2 (6 bases). Germline V gives CDR1 LGHDT, CDR2 YNNKEL (reference sequence). Trimming took off 3 bases at V and 13 bases at J, with 13 bases between the two ends. There are 12 residues in the CDR3. CDR3 nucleotide sequence: TGTGCCAGCAGCCACCCAGCAGGACTACAGTTCTTC. It codes for CASSHPAGLQFF.

CDR3 sequence (DNA): TGTGCCAGCAGCCCCTTAGCGGGGAGCTCCTACAATGAGCAGTTCTTC. It yields the protein CASSPLAGSSYNEQFF. This chain joins TRBV7-9 and TRBJ2-1; 8 bases line up with TRBD2. The CDR3 is 16 amino acids. Germline V gene lookup returns CDR1 SEHNR and CDR2 FQNEAQ (reference sequence). V shed 5 bases, J shed 0 bases, and the junction held 6 bases outside the gene matches.

V usage is TRBV5-1 and J usage is TRBJ2-7; D is undetermined. This CDR3 has 13 amino acids. Germline lookup yields CDR1 SGHRS and CDR2 YFSETQ. Trimming left V 2 bases short and J 3 bases short, with 9 bases between. CDR3 nucleotides: TGCGCCAGCAGCTTTAAACGCGACTACGAGCAGTACTTC. Its translation: CASSFKRDYEQYF.

The rearrangement uses TRBV10-1 and TRBJ2-1; D might be TRBD2 (6 bases). CDR1 is WNHNN and CDR2 is SYGVQD in the germline V gene (reference sequence). There are 15 residues in the CDR3. The ends were cut back, 1 base at V and 4 bases at J, with 11 bases in the middle. The CDR3 nucleotides are TGCGCCAGCAGTGAGTGTGCGGGACCGTACAATGAGCAGTTCTTC. Translating gives CASSECAGPYNEQFF.

The chain employs TRBV2 and TRBJ2-1, with TRBD1 as a possible D gene (5 bases). The V end was cut by 9 bases, the J end by 6 bases, with 12 bases between. Germline V gene sequence: CDR1 SNHLY, CDR2 FYNNEI. This CDR3 has 12 amino acids. Written as DNA, the CDR3 is TGTGCCAGTAGGGCAGGGTTCAATGAGCAGTTCTTC. Translation: CASRAGFNEQFF.

The chain carries TRBV5-1 and TRBJ2-1, with D possibly matching TRBD2 (6 bases). The CDR3 length is 15 residues. Trimming left V 4 bases short and J 0 bases short, with 11 bases between. Germline V gives CDR1 SGHRS, CDR2 YFSETQ. Written as DNA, the CDR3 is TGCGCCAGCAGCACTCCTAGCGACTCCTACAATGAGCAGTTCTTC. It is translated as CASSTPSDSYNEQFF. The variable domain in full, with the rest retrieved from reference TRBV5-1 and TRBJ2-1, is KAGVTQTPRYLIKTRGQQVTLSCSPISGHRSVSWYQQTPGQGLQFLFEYFSETQRNKGNFPGRFSGRQFSNSRSEMNVSTLELGDSALYLCASSTPSDSYNEQFFGPGTRLTVL.

This clone was detected only once. The genes are TRBV12-2 and TRBJ1-4; no check of the table's D call, TRBD1, against the DNA was made. TRBV12-2 is noted as a pseudogene. The CDR3 runs 16 residues. The DNA of the CDR3 is TGTGCAAGTCGCCAACTTAGGGACAGACCTAATGAAAAACTGTTTTTT. This encodes CASRQLRDRPNEKLFF.

The gene calls are TRBV7-2 and TRBJ1-4, with D perhaps TRBD1 (5 bases). The ends were cut back, 1 base at V and 0 bases at J, with 12 bases in the middle. The CDR3 totals 17 residues. In germline, CDR1 is SGHTA, CDR2 FQGNSA. The CDR3 DNA reads as TGTGCCAGCAGCTTAGGACAGATCTCCGCAACTAATGAAAAACTGTTTTTT. Translation gives CASSLGQISATNEKLFF.

The rearrangement joins TRBV7-6 to TRBJ2-1, with D possibly matching TRBD1 (6 bases). This CDR3 is 16 amino acids long. V shed 6 bases and J shed 7 bases, with 22 bases lying between them. From germline, CDR1 is SGHVS and CDR2 FNYEAQ. The CDR3 loop is CASRDTTGPGQNEQFF. CDR3 DNA: TGTGCCAGCAGGGATACGACAGGCCCTGGTCAAAATGAGCAGTTCTTC.

This clone came up once. The gene calls are TRBV3-1 (or the pseudogene TRBV3-2) and TRBJ1-2; D remains unclear. This CDR3 region has 11 residues. Trimming removed 3 bases from V and 8 bases from J, with 7 bases in between. Germline assignment: CDR1 LGHDT and CDR2 YNNKEL (reference sequence). CDR3 amino acids: CASSHSRGYTF. The DNA of the CDR3 is TGTGCCAGCAGCCATTCTCGGGGCTACACCTTC.

This chain joins TRBV19 and TRBJ2-7; D call uncertain. The CDR3 is 14 amino acids. Trimming left V 5 bases short and J 3 bases short, with 14 bases between. CDR1 and CDR2 (germline): LNHDA, SQIVND (reference sequence). The CDR3 DNA follows: TGTGCCAGTAGTTTGACTTTCATCGGCTACGAGCAGTACTTC. It encodes CASSLTFIGYEQYF.

The V and J genes are TRBV18 and TRBJ2-7; a possible D gene is TRBD1 (5 bases). The CDR3 spans 14 residues. Trimming removed 8 bases from V and 6 bases from J, with 20 bases in between. The germline V gene encodes CDR1 KGHSH and CDR2 LQKENI. CDR3 sequence: CASTKGRTIPEQYF. DNA for the CDR3: TGTGCCAGCACGAAAGGCAGGACAATTCCCGAGCAGTACTTC.

The V and J genes are TRBV5-5 and TRBJ1-1; D is uncertain. Germline loops: CDR1 SGHKS, CDR2 YYEKEE (reference sequence). Trimming pared 4 bases from V and 2 bases from J, leaving 15 bases between. The length of the CDR3 is 15 residues. As DNA, the CDR3 is TGTGCCAGCAGCCTGAGCCGCAGCGCAAACACTGAAGCTTTCTTT. This translates into CASSLSRSANTEAFF.

This clone was found once. The chain employs TRBV28 and TRBJ2-7; 10 bases map to TRBD1. The CDR3 loop spans 15 amino acids. Per germline, CDR1 MDHEN and CDR2 SYDVKM. Trimming at V came to 5 bases and at J to 1 base, leaving 5 bases not matched to a gene. CDR3 protein: CASSRGGQGSYEQYF. In DNA form, the CDR3 reads TGTGCCAGCAGTCGCGGGGGACAGGGGTCCTACGAGCAGTACTTC.

The chain is built from TRBV4-3 and TRBJ2-2, with 9 bases that match TRBD2. The germline V gene has CDR1 LGHNA and CDR2 YSLEER. Trimming at V came to 4 bases and at J to 3 bases, leaving 12 bases not matched to a gene. This CDR3 contains 18 residues. CDR3 in DNA: TGCGCCAGCAGCCCGGCGGGGGCGGGAGGGCCTTACACCGGGGAGCTGTTTTTT. It specifies CASSPAGAGGPYTGELFF.

This clone appeared once. The CDR3 sequence: CASSPSLADTQYF. DNA for the CDR3: TGTGCCAGCAGTCCTTCTCTTGCAGATACGCAGTATTTT. V gene TRBV7-3 combines with J gene TRBJ2-3; D not resolved. The germline V gene encodes CDR1 SGHTA and CDR2 FQGTGA. The CDR3 sequence is 13 residues long. Trimming cost V 6 bases and J 4 bases, with 11 bases left between them.

The rearrangement links TRBV12-3 or TRBV12-4 to TRBJ2-1; D is ambiguous. CDR3 length: 11 residues. V lost 6 bases, J lost 8 bases, and 8 bases lay in between. The CDR3 DNA reads as TGTGCCAGCAGCCCTAGTTATGAGCAGTTCTTC. Translated, it gives CASSPSYEQFF.

This rearrangement joins TRBV6-1 to TRBJ1-5, with 12 positions matching TRBD1. Germline-derived CDR1 and CDR2 are MNHNS and SASEGT. The V segment lost 3 bases and the J segment 7 bases; nucleotides outside the gene matches: 16. This CDR3 comprises 19 residues. CDR3: CASSEGTGGASRVLQPQHF. DNA of the CDR3: TGTGCCAGCAGTGAGGGGACAGGGGGCGCATCTCGGGTCCTCCAGCCCCAGCATTTT.